What follows is one TCR beta chain and its context. Antigen specificity is unknown. This sample was included in a study of shared clonotypes between healthy human individuals. Study-wide results and limits: Large depth notwithstanding, sorted-subset sequencing proved incomplete by rarefaction. Naive subsets tended to show greater estimated richness than memory subsets. Lower generation probabilities were found for non-shared clonotypes than for those shared by all four donors.

Assay execution took place at the deep level. Produced via immunoSEQ multiplex PCR; TCRdb's table is partial and in-frame only. This sample has some 2,400,000 clones, with approximately 96% found just once. CDR1 is SGHRS and CDR2 is YFSETQ in the germline V gene. The CDR3 length is 16 residues. The V segment lost 4 bases and the J segment 2 bases; nucleotides outside the gene matches: 5. The specimen sequenced was naive CD4+ T cells sorted from blood. Subset described: CD45RA+ positively selected. The rearrangement links TRBV5-1 to TRBJ2-5; TRBD2 matches 13 bases. The sequence derives from a man between 18 and 29 years old in good health. In nucleotides, the CDR3 is TGCGCCAGCAGCAGCGGGGGACTAGCGGGACAAGAGACCCAGTACTTC. Amino acids: CASSSGGLAGQETQYF.